The rows below give T cell receptor beta chains drawn from one sample of a study of T cells in Graves' hyperthyroidism and ophthalmopathy. TCRdb reanalysed the multiplex PCR reads using MiXCR and keeps one entry per CDR3 protein. This sample has 300,000 to 400,000 distinct CDR3 sequences, with about 12% found just once. The sample was blood. These TCRs come from a young woman with Graves' hyperthyroidism. CDR3s include the opening cysteine and the closing phenylalanine or tryptophan. D genes are given only for firm matches. Clone sizes are given selectively: once, few, many, or a class where the clone is expanded.

TRBJ1-6,TRBV7-3,many,-,CASSLSGSGSPLHF,TGTGCCAGCAGCTTGAGTGGGAGTGGATCACCCCTCCACTTT
TRBJ2-7,TRBV4-1,many,TRBD1,CASSPQPGGTYEQYF,TGCGCCAGCAGCCCGCAACCAGGGGGCACCTACGAGCAGTACTTC
TRBJ1-4,TRBV24-1,-,-,CATSDPGTSEKLFF,TGTGCCACCAGTGATCCCGGGACAAGTGAAAAACTGTTTTTT
TRBJ1-6,TRBV20-1,few,-,CSATDASSYNSPLHF,TGCAGTGCTACTGACGCGAGCTCCTATAATTCACCCCTCCACTTT
TRBJ2-7,TRBV10-3,-,TRBD1,CAIRPGTGLSYEQYF,TGTGCCATCAGACCCGGGACAGGCCTCTCCTACGAGCAGTACTTC
TRBJ2-7,TRBV7-2,many,TRBD2,CASSWGRTSGVSFYEQYF,TGTGCCAGCAGCTGGGGTAGGACTAGCGGGGTATCCTTCTACGAGCAGTACTTC
TRBJ1-5,TRBV7-2,many,-,CASSRQYHSNQPQHF,TGTGCCAGCAGCCGACAGTACCATAGCAATCAGCCCCAGCATTTT
TRBJ1-1,TRBV3-1,many,-,CASSQDLDTEAFF,TGTGCCAGCAGCCAAGATTTGGACACTGAAGCTTTCTTT
TRBJ2-5,TRBV7-9,many,-,CASSLAGIEETQYF,TGTGCCAGCAGCTTAGCCGGAATCGAAGAGACCCAGTACTTC
TRBJ2-1,TRBV6-1,many,-,CASSRTARWGHNEQFF,TGTGCCAGCAGCAGGACAGCTCGCTGGGGACACAATGAGCAGTTCTTC
TRBJ2-3,TRBV6-1,-,-,CASKGGREITDTQYF,TGTGCCAGCAAGGGAGGCCGGGAGATCACAGATACGCAGTATTTT
TRBJ2-1,TRBV4-3,many,-,CASSQDRADEQFF,TGCGCCAGCAGCCAAGATAGAGCGGATGAGCAGTTCTTC
TRBJ1-4,TRBV7-8,-,-,CASSYAGAGEKLFF,TGTGCCAGCAGCTATGCAGGGGCCGGAGAAAAACTGTTTTTT
TRBJ1-1,TRBV3-1,many,TRBD1,CASSQDAGGDTEAFF,TGTGCCAGCAGCCAAGACGCAGGGGGTGACACTGAAGCTTTCTTT
TRBJ2-7,TRBV19,-,TRBD2,CASSPRTSGGVQTYEQYF,TGTGCCAGTAGTCCCCGGACTAGCGGGGGCGTTCAAACCTACGAGCAGTACTTC
TRBJ2-3,TRBV6-5,many,TRBD2,CASSYSSGGGRTDTQYF,TGTGCCAGCAGTTACTCCTCGGGCGGGGGTCGCACAGATACGCAGTATTTT
TRBJ2-7,TRBV7-9,-,-,CASSLEGGGSYEQYF,TGTGCCAGCAGCCTAGAGGGGGGCGGCTCCTACGAGCAGTACTTC
TRBJ1-5,TRBV6-1,many,TRBD1,CASRKETGGVGQPQHF,TGTGCCAGCAGGAAAGAAACAGGGGGGGTAGGTCAGCCCCAGCATTTT
TRBJ2-5,TRBV7-2,-,-,CASSEGAGRETQYF,TGTGCCAGCAGCGAGGGGGCCGGGAGAGAGACCCAGTACTTC
TRBJ2-6,TRBV7-9,-,-,CASSSGLPDLTF,TGTGCCAGCAGCTCGGGACTTCCTGATTTGACTTTC
TRBJ2-7,TRBV30,few,-,CAWSAGLSYEQYF,TGTGCCTGGAGTGCGGGTCTAAGTTACGAGCAGTACTTC
TRBJ2-5,TRBV28,many,TRBD2,CASSSLAGGIETQYF,TGTGCCAGCAGTTCGCTAGCGGGGGGGATAGAGACCCAGTACTTC
TRBJ1-2,TRBV12-3/TRBV12-4,many,TRBD1,CASSSGQGAGVYGYTF,TGTGCCAGCAGCTCGGGACAGGGGGCCGGGGTATATGGCTACACCTTC
TRBJ1-2,TRBV12-3/TRBV12-4,many,TRBD1,CASGGLSRGQRGYTF,TGTGCCAGCGGTGGCCTAAGCAGGGGACAGCGTGGCTACACCTTC
TRBJ1-1,TRBV6-2/TRBV6-3,-,-,CASRTYRDTIYTEAFF,TGTGCCAGCAGGACCTACCGGGACACTATTTACACTGAAGCTTTCTTT
TRBJ2-1,TRBV5-1,-,TRBD1,CASSLGPWTGENEQFF,TGCGCCAGCAGCTTGGGCCCCTGGACAGGAGAGAATGAGCAGTTCTTC
TRBJ1-1,TRBV20-1,many,-,CSARRARNTEAFF,TGCAGTGCTAGGCGGGCGCGGAACACTGAAGCTTTCTTT
TRBJ1-1,TRBV6-1,few,TRBD1,CASSIYLGQSEAFF,TGTGCCAGCAGCATTTACTTGGGACAGAGCGAGGCTTTCTTT
TRBJ1-6,TRBV2,-,-,CASSDAPDKYNSPLHF,TGTGCCAGCAGTGATGCCCCGGACAAGTATAATTCACCCCTCCACTTT
TRBJ1-3,TRBV6-6,few,-,CASSYPGDITDF,TGTGCCAGCAGTTACCCAGGGGACATCACGGATTTT
TRBJ2-1,TRBV25-1,-,TRBD2,CASSEPSPGLADEQFF,TGTGCCAGCAGTGAACCAAGTCCGGGACTAGCGGATGAGCAGTTCTTC
TRBJ2-5,TRBV28,many,TRBD2,CASSSRTSPKYF,TGTGCCAGCAGTTCCCGGACTAGCCCCAAGTACTTC
TRBJ1-4,TRBV2,-,-,CASRGGNEKLFF,TGTGCCAGCAGGGGGGGTAATGAAAAACTGTTTTTT
TRBJ2-7,TRBV4-1,-,-,CASSHPRLGAAYEQYF,TGCGCCAGCAGCCACCCCCGACTCGGGGCCGCGTACGAGCAGTACTTC
TRBJ2-7,TRBV2,many,-,CASGTAYSYEQYF,TGTGCCAGCGGGACGGCGTACTCCTACGAGCAGTACTTC
TRBJ1-5,TRBV20-1,many,-,CSARDGQGGQPQHF,TGCAGTGCTAGAGATGGCCAGGGTGGTCAGCCCCAGCATTTT
TRBJ1-2,TRBV12-3/TRBV12-4,many,-,CASSTGHGYTF,TGTGCCAGCAGTACAGGCCATGGCTACACCTTC
TRBJ2-6,TRBV18,few,-,CASSPLPGESDSGANVLTF,TGTGCCAGCTCACCTTTACCAGGGGAATCCGATTCTGGGGCCAACGTCCTGACTTTC
TRBJ2-7,TRBV20-1,many,-,CSALHSREPVLRGQYF,TGCAGTGCTTTGCATTCCCGGGAGCCGGTGCTACGAGGGCAGTACTTC
TRBJ1-6,TRBV7-2,many,-,CASSLVLSVWGDNSPLHF,TGTGCCAGCAGCTTAGTGTTATCAGTTTGGGGGGATAATTCACCCCTCCACTTT
TRBJ2-3,TRBV6-1,many,TRBD1,CASSFGLVPNRGHTDTQYF,TGTGCCAGCAGTTTCGGACTCGTCCCCAACAGGGGGCATACAGATACGCAGTATTTT
TRBJ2-7,TRBV30,many,-,CAWSDGHEQYF,TGTGCCTGGAGTGACGGACACGAGCAGTACTTC
TRBJ2-3,TRBV24-1,-,-,CATSERGLVFGTDTQYF,TGTGCCACCAGTGAGCGGGGGCTGGTCTTTGGAACAGATACGCAGTATTTT
TRBJ1-1,TRBV13,few,TRBD1,CASSVGGTGMNTEAFF,TGTGCCAGCAGCGTAGGAGGGACAGGGATGAACACTGAAGCTTTCTTT
TRBJ2-3,TRBV18,many,-,CASSPVLTDTQYF,TGTGCCAGCTCACCAGTACTCACAGATACGCAGTATTTT
TRBJ2-5,TRBV7-2,few,-,CASSLGGVLQETQYF,TGTGCCAGCAGCTTAGGTGGGGTACTTCAAGAGACCCAGTACTTC
TRBJ2-3,TRBV12-3/TRBV12-4,many,-,CASSGRAADTQYF,TGTGCCAGCAGCGGAAGGGCAGCAGATACGCAGTATTTT
TRBJ2-3,TRBV6-2/TRBV6-3,-,TRBD2,CASSYGLAGATQYF,TGTGCCAGCAGTTACGGTCTAGCGGGAGCAACGCAGTATTTT
TRBJ1-3,TRBV18,many,-,CASSPLQWGDSGNTIYF,TGTGCCAGCTCACCACTACAGTGGGGTGACTCTGGAAACACCATATATTTT
TRBJ1-2,TRBV9,many,-,CASRGDGWGTGYTF,TGTGCCAGCAGAGGCGACGGATGGGGCACGGGCTACACCTTC
TRBJ2-3,TRBV13,many,TRBD1,CASSSYRDRGREDTQYF,TGTGCCAGCAGCTCCTACCGGGACAGGGGGCGGGAAGATACGCAGTATTTT
TRBJ2-1,TRBV3-1,many,TRBD2,CASSQLPSGSSPEQFF,TGTGCCAGCAGCCAACTTCCTAGCGGGAGTTCTCCTGAGCAGTTCTTC
TRBJ1-2,TRBV6-1,many,TRBD1,CASSPRTGGGYGYTF,TGTGCCAGCAGTCCTAGGACAGGGGGTGGTTATGGCTACACCTTC